The entry below gives a single T cell receptor (beta chain) sequence along with its context. Its cognate antigen is unknown. Roughly 9.8 milliliters of peripheral blood were drawn from each donor. A minimum of 5 micrograms of total RNA was extracted per sample. The sample originates from a study of blood T cells in healthy people across ages. Study details: Template switching caught about one barcoded beta molecule for each two T cells. Study-level results: Long-lived donors exceeded aged donors in naive CD4+ cells and diversity.

The germline V gene has CDR1 LGHDT and CDR2 YNNKEL (reference sequence). CDR3 length equals 18 residues. With 3 bases clipped from V and 0 bases from J, the junction kept 6 bases outside the gene matches. The authors ran a second PCR of roughly 7 to 11 cycles using a sample-barcoded 5' primer and a J-beta primer mix. From the 5' RACE reads, TCRdb called clonotypes with MiXCR, one entry per CDR3 protein. Among about 1.8 million distinct CDR3 sequences listed, roughly 50% were seen once. The V gene is TRBV3-1, the J gene TRBJ2-6; 9 nucleotides line up with TRBD2. The TCR comes from a woman in her forties in good health. Source material: blood. The CDR3 loop reads CASSHLAGATSGANVLTF. The DNA for the CDR3 is TGTGCCAGCAGCCATTTAGCGGGGGCGACCTCTGGGGCCAACGTCCTGACTTTC.